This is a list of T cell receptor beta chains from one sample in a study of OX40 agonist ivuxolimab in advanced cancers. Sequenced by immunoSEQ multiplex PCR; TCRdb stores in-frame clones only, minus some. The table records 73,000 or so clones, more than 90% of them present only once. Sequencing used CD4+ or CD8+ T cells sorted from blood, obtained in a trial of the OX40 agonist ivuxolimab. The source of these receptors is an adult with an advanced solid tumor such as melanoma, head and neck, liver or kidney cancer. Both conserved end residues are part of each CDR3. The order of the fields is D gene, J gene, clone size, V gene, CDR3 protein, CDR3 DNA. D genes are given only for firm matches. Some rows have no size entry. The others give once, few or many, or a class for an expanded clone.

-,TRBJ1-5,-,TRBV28,CASSPLGRREQPQHF,TGTGCCAGCAGTCCACTAGGACGGAGGGAACAGCCCCAGCATTTT
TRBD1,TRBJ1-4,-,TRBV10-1,CASSEGTDYEKLFF,TGCGCCAGCAGTGAAGGGACAGATTATGAAAAACTGTTTTTT
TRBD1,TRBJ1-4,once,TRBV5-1,CASSTQGSSNEKLFF,TGCGCCAGCAGCACACAGGGGTCCTCTAATGAAAAACTGTTTTTT
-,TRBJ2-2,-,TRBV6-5,CASSYGTRVTGELFF,TGTGCCAGCAGTTACGGGACACGGGTCACCGGGGAGCTGTTTTTT
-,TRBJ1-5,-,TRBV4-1,CASSYRDSNQPQHF,TGCGCCAGCAGCTACAGGGATAGCAATCAGCCCCAGCATTTT
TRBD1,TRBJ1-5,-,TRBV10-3,CAISLTGDDQPQHF,TGTGCCATCAGTCTTACAGGGGATGATCAGCCCCAGCATTTT
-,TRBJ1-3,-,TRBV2,CASSYDRKSSGNTIYF,TGTGCCAGCAGTTACGATCGAAAGAGCTCTGGAAACACCATATATTTT
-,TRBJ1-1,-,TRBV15,CATSTVRQNTEAFF,TGTGCCACCAGCACCGTTAGACAGAACACTGAAGCTTTCTTT
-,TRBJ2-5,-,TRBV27,CASGQETQYF,TGTGCCAGCGGCCAAGAGACCCAGTACTTC
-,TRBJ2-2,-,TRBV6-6,CASNPTRASAGELFF,TGTGCCAGCAACCCTACTCGGGCTAGCGCCGGGGAGCTGTTTTTT
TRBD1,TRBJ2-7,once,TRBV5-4,CASSADRASGYEQYF,TGTGCCAGCAGCGCGGACAGGGCCTCGGGGTACGAGCAGTACTTC
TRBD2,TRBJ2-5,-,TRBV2,CASSEAYQLAGIQETQYF,TGTGCCAGCAGTGAAGCCTACCAACTAGCGGGGATACAAGAGACCCAGTACTTC
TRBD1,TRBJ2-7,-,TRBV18,CASRVWGQGSDEQYF,TGTGCCAGCCGAGTGTGGGGACAGGGGTCTGACGAGCAGTACTTC
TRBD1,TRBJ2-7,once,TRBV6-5,CASSYGTGSSYEQYF,TGTGCCAGCAGTTACGGGACAGGGAGCTCCTACGAGCAGTACTTC
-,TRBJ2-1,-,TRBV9,CASSPHPGPNEQFF,TGTGCCAGCAGCCCTCATCCTGGCCCGAATGAGCAGTTCTTC
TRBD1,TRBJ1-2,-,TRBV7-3,CASSPVPGQGYGYTF,TGTGCCAGCAGCCCCGTCCCTGGACAGGGGTATGGCTACACCTTC
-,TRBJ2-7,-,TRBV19,CASSAGPQVYEQYF,TGTGCCAGTAGTGCAGGACCGCAAGTTTACGAGCAGTACTTC
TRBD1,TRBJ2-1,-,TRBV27,CASSFVGTGGGNEQFF,TGTGCCAGCAGTTTCGTGGGGACAGGGGGCGGCAATGAGCAGTTCTTC
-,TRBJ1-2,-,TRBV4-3,CASSQSGSYGYTF,TGCGCCAGCAGCCAAAGCGGCAGCTATGGCTACACCTTC
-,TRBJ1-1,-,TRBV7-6,CASSLNGHNTEAFF,TGTGCCAGCAGCCTAAATGGACATAACACTGAAGCTTTCTTT
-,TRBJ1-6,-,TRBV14,CASSRDRYSPLHF,TGTGCCAGCAGCCGGGACCGGTATTCACCCCTCCACTTT
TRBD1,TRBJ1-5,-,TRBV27,CASSPSTGDSNQPQHF,TGTGCCAGCAGTCCATCGACAGGGGATAGCAATCAGCCCCAGCATTTT
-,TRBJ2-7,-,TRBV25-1,CASSGPPQGDEQYF,TGTGCCAGCAGTGGACCTCCTCAGGGCGACGAGCAGTACTTC
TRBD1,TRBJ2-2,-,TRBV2,CASKGITGAGELFF,TGTGCCAGCAAGGGGATTACAGGGGCCGGGGAGCTGTTTTTT
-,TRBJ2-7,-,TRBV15,CATSRAGREQYF,TGTGCCACCAGCAGAGCTGGTAGGGAGCAGTACTTC
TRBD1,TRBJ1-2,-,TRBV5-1,CASSSGTGERHYGYTF,TGCGCCAGCAGCTCCGGGACAGGAGAAAGACACTATGGCTACACCTTC
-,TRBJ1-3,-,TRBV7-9,CASSSRDHVQDTIYF,TGTGCCAGCAGCTCCCGGGACCACGTTCAGGACACCATATATTTT
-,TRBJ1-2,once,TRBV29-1,CSVEGQANYGYTF,TGCAGCGTTGAAGGACAGGCGAACTATGGCTACACCTTC
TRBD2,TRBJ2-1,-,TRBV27,CASSPGTSGFGEQFF,TGTGCCAGCAGTCCCGGGACTAGCGGTTTCGGTGAGCAGTTCTTC